The present T cell receptor beta chain was sequenced within a study of CD8+ T cells in alopecia areata. Overall study: At a dose of 5 to 10 mg twice daily, oral tofacitinib was given to treated patients.

Treatment meaning: oral pan-JAK inhibitor, 5-10 mg twice daily. The sequencing template was cDNA reverse transcribed from extracted RNA. Data came from immunoSEQ multiplex PCR; TCRdb stores just in-frame clones and leaves some out. Here the sample spans some 150,000 clones, 54% being singletons. This specimen was CD8+ T cells sorted from blood, taken at week 4, from a patient treated with tofacitinib. The receptor's source is a human donor with alopecia areata.

The CDR3 DNA reads as TGTGCCAGCAGTTTTGGGACAGGGGAGGGGAGGTATGGCTACACCTTC. Amino acids: CASSFGTGEGRYGYTF. The chain uses TRBV27 and TRBJ1-2; TRBD1 matches 10 bases. Germline CDR1 and CDR2: MNHEY and SMNVEV (reference sequence). The CDR3 contains 16 residues. V lost 3 bases to trimming and J lost 5 bases; unmatched junction nucleotides: 9.